This paragraph reports one T cell receptor beta chain. The entry originates in a study of technical replicates of blood from a handful of donors. Clones were read by immunoSEQ multiplex PCR, and TCRdb kept only the in-frame ones, dropping some. This sample carries 75,000 to 95,000 clones, around 95% of them seen once, and the ten largest clones take just over 0.25%. Germline loops: CDR1 MNHNS, CDR2 SASEGT. The CDR3 loop spans 15 amino acids. V was shortened by 2 bases and J by 0 bases, with 8 bases between the two germline ends. J is TRBJ1-3 and V is TRBV6-1; D is ambiguous. The receptor's source is a human donor in good health. The sample taken for sequencing was T cells isolated from PBMCs. The CDR3 region is CASSENDYSGNTIYF. DNA of the CDR3: TGTGCCAGCAGTGAAAACGACTACTCTGGAAACACCATATATTTT.